Shown below are 7 T cell receptor beta chains from a single sample sequenced in a study of blood T cell repertoires in COVID-19. TCRdb's copy holds only in-frame clones and misses some; the assay was immunoSEQ multiplex PCR. The sample shows roughly 380,000 clones, roughly 77% of them seen only once. The source material was peripheral blood. These receptor sequences come from a human donor with acute or convalescent COVID-19. The donor label of this sample is uncertain.

CDR3 bases: TGTGCCACCAGCAGAGAACCAGGGGTCCGCAACGTCCTGACTTTC. Its translation is CATSREPGVRNVLTF. The chain couples TRBV15 to TRBJ2-6; tentatively, D is TRBD1 (6 bases). The CDR3 runs to 15 residues. Trimming pared 0 bases from V and 9 bases from J, leaving 12 bases between. Germline V gene sequence: CDR1 LNHNV, CDR2 YYDKDF (reference sequence).

The genes are TRBV28 and TRBJ2-3; 8 bases agree with TRBD2. Germline V gene data show CDR1 as MDHEN and CDR2 as SYDVKM. Unmatched junction bases numbered 12, after V lost 4 bases and J lost 3 bases. This CDR3 spans 17 amino acids. CDR3 loop: CASSSIRGGYVTDTQYF. The DNA for the CDR3 is TGTGCCAGCAGTTCCATCCGGGGGGGCTACGTAACAGATACGCAGTATTTT.

A few counts support this clone. The gene calls are TRBV6-5 and TRBJ1-2; 9 positions match TRBD1. This CDR3 region has 12 residues. V trimming: 8 bases; J trimming: 4 bases; junction bases outside the gene matches: 2. From germline, CDR1 is MNHEY and CDR2 SVGAGI. The CDR3 DNA reads TGTGCCAGCGGGGACAGGGCCTATGGCTACACCTTC. This translates into CASGDRAYGYTF.

The gene calls are TRBV27 and TRBJ1-5; no clear D. Trimming cost V 3 bases and J 5 bases, with 8 bases left between them. This CDR3 region has 13 residues. Germline CDR1 and CDR2: MNHEY and SMNVEV (reference sequence). In DNA, the CDR3 is TGTGCCAGCAGTTTCCAGATTGATCAGCCCCAGCATTTT. Its translation is CASSFQIDQPQHF.

The chain employs TRBV4-1 and TRBJ2-2; D ambiguous. The V gene's germline CDR1 is MGHRA and CDR2 YSYEKL. The CDR3 spans 14 residues. V gave up 1 base and J gave up 4 bases, with 7 bases separating them. This chain's CDR3 is CASSQVIRTGELFF. The CDR3 DNA follows: TGCGCCAGCAGCCAAGTAATCCGCACCGGGGAGCTGTTTTTT.

This chain uses TRBV6-1 with TRBJ2-7; 7 bases match TRBD1. The length of the CDR3 is 16 residues. Germline V lookup: CDR1 MNHNS, CDR2 SASEGT. Trimming at V came to 3 bases and at J to 9 bases, leaving 17 bases not matched to a gene. CDR3 DNA: TGTGCCAGCAGTGAGGGCCCACTACAGGGGCCTTTCGGGCAGTACTTC. It translates to CASSEGPLQGPFGQYF.

This sequence joins TRBV3-1 (or the pseudogene TRBV3-2) and TRBJ1-4; 10 bases map to TRBD1. With 3 bases clipped from V and 7 bases from J, the junction kept 11 bases outside the gene matches. CDR1 and CDR2 from the germline V gene are LGHDT and YNNKEL (reference sequence). The length of the CDR3 is 17 residues. This chain's CDR3 is CASSHPSRGTGVEKLFF. The CDR3 nucleotides read TGTGCCAGCAGCCATCCCTCAAGAGGGACAGGGGTTGAAAAACTGTTTTTT.